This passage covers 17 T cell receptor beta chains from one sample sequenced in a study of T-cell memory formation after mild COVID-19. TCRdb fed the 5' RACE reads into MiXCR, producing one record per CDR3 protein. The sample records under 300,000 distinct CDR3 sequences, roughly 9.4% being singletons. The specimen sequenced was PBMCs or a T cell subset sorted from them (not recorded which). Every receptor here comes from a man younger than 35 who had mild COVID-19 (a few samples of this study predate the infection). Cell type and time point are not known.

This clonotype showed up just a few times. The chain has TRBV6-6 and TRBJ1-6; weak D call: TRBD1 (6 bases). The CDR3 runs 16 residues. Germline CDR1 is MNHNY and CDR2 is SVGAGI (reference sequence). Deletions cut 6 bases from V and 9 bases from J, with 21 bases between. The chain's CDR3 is CASRSRQESISSPLHF. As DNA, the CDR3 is TGTGCCAGCAGATCCAGACAGGAGTCAATTAGTTCACCCCTCCACTTT.

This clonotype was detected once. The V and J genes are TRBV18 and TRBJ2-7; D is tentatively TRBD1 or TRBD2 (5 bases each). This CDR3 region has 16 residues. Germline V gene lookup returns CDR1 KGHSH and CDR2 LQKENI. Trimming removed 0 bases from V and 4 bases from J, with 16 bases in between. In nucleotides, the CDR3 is TGTGCCAGCTCACCACCGAGGATGGGGGTAGGGTACGAGCAGTACTTC. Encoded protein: CASSPPRMGVGYEQYF.

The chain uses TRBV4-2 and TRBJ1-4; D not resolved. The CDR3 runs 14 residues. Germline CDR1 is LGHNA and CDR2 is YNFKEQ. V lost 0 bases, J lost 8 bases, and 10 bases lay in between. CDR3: CASSQDHTGEKLFF. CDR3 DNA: TGTGCCAGCAGCCAAGATCATACGGGGGAAAAACTGTTTTTT.

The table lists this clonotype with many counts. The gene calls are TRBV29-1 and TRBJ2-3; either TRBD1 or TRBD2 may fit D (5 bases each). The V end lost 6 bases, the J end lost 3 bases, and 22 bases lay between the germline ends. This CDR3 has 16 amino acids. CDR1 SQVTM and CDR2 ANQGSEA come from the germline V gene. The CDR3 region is CSVAIRHGGVTDTQYF. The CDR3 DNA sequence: TGCAGCGTCGCGATCCGACATGGGGGAGTGACAGATACGCAGTATTTT.

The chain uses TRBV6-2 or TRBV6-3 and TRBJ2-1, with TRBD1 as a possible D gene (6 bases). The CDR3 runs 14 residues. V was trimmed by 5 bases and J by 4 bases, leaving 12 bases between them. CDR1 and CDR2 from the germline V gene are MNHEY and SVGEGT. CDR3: CASSTTGLYNEQFF. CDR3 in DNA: TGTGCCAGCAGTACCACAGGGCTTTACAATGAGCAGTTCTTC.

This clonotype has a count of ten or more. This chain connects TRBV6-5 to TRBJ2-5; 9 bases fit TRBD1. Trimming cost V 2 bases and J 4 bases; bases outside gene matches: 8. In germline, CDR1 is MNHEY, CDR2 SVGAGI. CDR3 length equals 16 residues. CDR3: CASSYRTGERPETQYF. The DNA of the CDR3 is TGTGCCAGCAGTTACCGGACAGGGGAGAGGCCAGAGACCCAGTACTTC.

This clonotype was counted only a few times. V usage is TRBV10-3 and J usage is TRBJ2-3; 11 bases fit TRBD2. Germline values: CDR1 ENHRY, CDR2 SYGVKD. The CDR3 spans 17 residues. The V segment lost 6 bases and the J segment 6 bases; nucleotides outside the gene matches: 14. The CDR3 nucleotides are TGTGCCATCAGGAACACCGGGACTAGCGGAGGGAGGGATACGCAGTATTTT. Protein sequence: CAIRNTGTSGGRDTQYF.

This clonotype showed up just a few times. DNA for the CDR3: TGCGCCAGCAGACCGCTTATCCCCGGACAGGGAGGCGAGCAGTACGTC. This sequence encodes CASRPLIPGQGGEQYV. J is TRBJ2-7 and V is TRBV5-1; 8 bases align to TRBD1. V was clipped by 5 bases and J by 6 bases; unmatched bases: 16. The V gene's germline CDR1 is SGHRS and CDR2 YFSETQ. This CDR3 has 16 amino acids.

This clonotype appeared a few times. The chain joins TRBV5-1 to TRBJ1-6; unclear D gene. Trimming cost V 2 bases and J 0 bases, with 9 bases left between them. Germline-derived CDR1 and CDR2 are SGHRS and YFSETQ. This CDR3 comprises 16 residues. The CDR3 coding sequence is TGCGCCAGCAGCTTACAATGGAGCTCCTATAATTCACCCCTCCACTTT. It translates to CASSLQWSSYNSPLHF.

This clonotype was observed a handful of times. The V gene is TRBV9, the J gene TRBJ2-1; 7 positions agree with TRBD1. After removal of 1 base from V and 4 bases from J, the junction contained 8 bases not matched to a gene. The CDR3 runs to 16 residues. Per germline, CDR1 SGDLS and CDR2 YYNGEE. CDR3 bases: TGTGCCAGCAGCGTAATGGGGGACAGACAATACAATGAGCAGTTCTTC. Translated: CASSVMGDRQYNEQFF.

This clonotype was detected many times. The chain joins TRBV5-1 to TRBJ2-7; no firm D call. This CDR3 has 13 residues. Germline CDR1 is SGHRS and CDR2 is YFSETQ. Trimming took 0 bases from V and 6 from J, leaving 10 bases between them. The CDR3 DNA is TGCGCCAGCAGCTTGGTGAGGTACGGCGAGCAGTACTTC. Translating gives CASSLVRYGEQYF.

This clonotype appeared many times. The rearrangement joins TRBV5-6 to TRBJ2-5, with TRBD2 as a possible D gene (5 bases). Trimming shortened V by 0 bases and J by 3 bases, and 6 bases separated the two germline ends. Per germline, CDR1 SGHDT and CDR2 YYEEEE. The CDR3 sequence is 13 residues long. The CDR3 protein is CASSLGTEETQYF. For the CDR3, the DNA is TGTGCCAGCAGCTTGGGGACTGAAGAGACCCAGTACTTC. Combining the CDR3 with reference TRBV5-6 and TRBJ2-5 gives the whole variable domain DAGVTQSPTHLIKTRGQQVTLRCSPKSGHDTVSWYQQALGQGPQFIFQYYEEEERQRGNFPDRFSGHQFPNYSSELNVNALLLGDSALYLCASSLGTEETQYFGPGTRLLVL.

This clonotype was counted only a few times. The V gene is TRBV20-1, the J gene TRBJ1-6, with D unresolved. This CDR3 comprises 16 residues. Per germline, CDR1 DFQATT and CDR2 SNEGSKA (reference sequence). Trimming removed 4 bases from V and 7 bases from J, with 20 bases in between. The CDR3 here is CSATRSPPGRNSPLHF. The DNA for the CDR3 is TGCAGTGCTACCCGATCCCCCCCAGGCCGAAATTCACCCCTCCACTTT.

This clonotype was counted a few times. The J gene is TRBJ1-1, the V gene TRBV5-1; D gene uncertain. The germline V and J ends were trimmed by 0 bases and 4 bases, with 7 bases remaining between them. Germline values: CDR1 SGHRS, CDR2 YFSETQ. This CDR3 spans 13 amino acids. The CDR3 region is CASSLVGPTEAFF. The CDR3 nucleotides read TGCGCCAGCAGCTTGGTCGGACCCACTGAAGCTTTCTTT.

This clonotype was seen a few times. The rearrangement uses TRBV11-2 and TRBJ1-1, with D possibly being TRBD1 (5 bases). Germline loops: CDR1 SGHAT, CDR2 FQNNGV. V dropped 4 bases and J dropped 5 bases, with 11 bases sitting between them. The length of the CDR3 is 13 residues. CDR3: CASSSRGVTEAFF. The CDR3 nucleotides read TGTGCCAGCAGCTCCCGAGGGGTGACTGAAGCTTTCTTT. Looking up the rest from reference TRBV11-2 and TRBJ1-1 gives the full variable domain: EAGVAQSPRYKIIEKRQSVAFWCNPISGHATLYWYQQILGQGPKLLIQFQNNGVVDDSQLPKDRFSAERLKGVDSTLKIQPAKLEDSAVYLCASSSRGVTEAFFGQGTRLTVV.

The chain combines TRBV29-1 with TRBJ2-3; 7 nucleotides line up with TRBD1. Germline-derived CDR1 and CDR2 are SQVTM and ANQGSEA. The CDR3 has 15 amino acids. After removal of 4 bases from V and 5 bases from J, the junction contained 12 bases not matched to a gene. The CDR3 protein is CSVGTTGSIGDTQYF. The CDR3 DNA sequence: TGCAGCGTTGGGACGACAGGGTCGATTGGAGATACGCAGTATTTT.

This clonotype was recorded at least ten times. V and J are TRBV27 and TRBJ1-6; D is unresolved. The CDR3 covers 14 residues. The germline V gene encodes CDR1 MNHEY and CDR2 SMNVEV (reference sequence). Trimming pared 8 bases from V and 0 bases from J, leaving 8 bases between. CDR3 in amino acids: CASGYPSYNSPLHF. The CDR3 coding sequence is TGTGCCAGCGGGTACCCCTCCTATAATTCACCCCTCCACTTT.